The 15 T cell receptor beta chains below come from one sample, sequenced in a study of liver allograft versus peripheral blood T cells (dated by TCRdb to about 2020). Turning to the overall study: The study compared T cell receptor repertoires found within transplanted livers against repertoires in the peripheral blood of liver transplant recipients.

Sequencing was carried out with an Illumina MiSeq. In-frame beta chains were kept once TCRdb had trimmed the public reads at Q25 with fastp and called clones with MiXCR. Rows with one shared CDR3 protein collapse into an entry with the most common genes and DNA. The sample includes approximately 3,000 distinct CDR3 sequences, with around 17% observed a single time. The ten largest clones capture about 22% of the sample. The receptors were gathered from a human patient who had a liver transplant. Donor T cells from the graft may be present among the T cells after a transplant.

Within the sample, this clonotype is large. The V call is TRBV29-1, the J call TRBJ2-2; the D is unclear. Germline loops: CDR1 SQVTM, CDR2 ANQGSEA. The CDR3 length is 13 residues. V was clipped by 4 bases and J by 6 bases, with 12 bases between them. The CDR3 reads CSVVFRAAGELFF. For the CDR3, the DNA is TGCAGCGTTGTATTCCGGGCCGCCGGGGAGCTGTTTTTT.

By sample share, this clonotype is large. This sequence joins TRBV29-1 and TRBJ2-3, with D possibly TRBD2 on 5 matching bases. This CDR3 comprises 14 residues. Germline V CDR1 and CDR2: SQVTM, ANQGSEA. Trimming shortened V by 3 bases and J by 2 bases, and 12 bases separated the two germline ends. CDR3 sequence reads: CSVDVARSTDTQYF. As DNA, the CDR3 is TGCAGCGTTGATGTAGCGAGATCCACAGATACGCAGTATTTT.

This clonotype was seen just once. A read error is possible here, since a much larger clone lies one base away. The rearrangement uses TRBV6-1 and TRBJ2-7; tentative D call: TRBD2 (5 bases). The V gene's germline CDR1 is MNHNS and CDR2 SASEGT. The CDR3 runs to 14 residues. V was trimmed by 5 bases and J by 9 bases, leaving 20 bases between them. The CDR3 loop is CASSFRPRAGAQYF. For the CDR3, the DNA is TGTGCCAGCAGTTTTCGGCCCCGTGCGGGCGCGCAGTACTTC.

In the case of this clonotype: A far more abundant clone sits one base away, making this likely a read error. Written as DNA, the CDR3 is TGTGCCAGCAGTTACTCGAAGGGACAGGGGTTTCTACATAATTCATCCCTCCACTTT. Protein sequence: CASSYSKGQGFLHNSSLHF. This chain uses TRBV6-1 with TRBJ1-6; 10 bases align to TRBD1. The V gene's germline CDR1 is MNHNS and CDR2 SASEGT. The CDR3 is made up of 19 amino acids.

This clonotype has only a few counts. The chain uses TRBV29-1 and TRBJ2-7; 7 nucleotides line up with TRBD2. Trimming removed 5 bases from V and 6 bases from J; junction bases left unmatched: 7. Germline CDR1 SQVTM, CDR2 ANQGSEA. The CDR3 spans 12 residues. DNA for the CDR3: TGCAGCGTTCTAGCGGACTCGCGCGAGCAGTACTTC. Its translation is CSVLADSREQYF.

V and J are TRBV12-5 and TRBJ1-1; a possible D gene is TRBD1 (5 bases). V gave up 1 base and J gave up 6 bases, with 9 bases separating them. The CDR3 totals 13 residues. The germline gives CDR1 LGHNT, CDR2 FRNRAP. CDR3 nucleotides: TGTGCTAGTGGTTTGGGGGGCCTCGCTGAAGCTTTCTTT. Amino acids: CASGLGGLAEAFF.

This clonotype is categorized as medium-sized (0.01 to 0.1%). The V gene is TRBV5-5, the J gene TRBJ2-4; TRBD2 matches at 10 bases. The V and J ends lost 1 base and 1 base, in that order; junction bases with no gene match: 20. CDR1 SGHKS and CDR2 YYEKEE come from the germline V gene (reference sequence). The CDR3 spans 22 residues. The CDR3 coding sequence is TGTGCCAGCAGCTTGACGGAACGACGCACTAGCGGGATAACTGAGGCCAAAAACATTCAGTACTTC. Protein sequence: CASSLTERRTSGITEAKNIQYF.

There are a few counts of this clonotype. The rearrangement joins TRBV10-2 to TRBJ1-2; TRBD1 matches 8 bases. J lost 6 bases, V lost 7 bases, and 4 bases had no gene match. Germline CDR1 reads WSHSY; CDR2 reads SAAADI. This CDR3 region has 12 residues. The CDR3 is CASMAGGDGYTF. DNA of the CDR3: TGCGCCAGCATGGCAGGGGGCGATGGCTACACCTTC.

This chain connects TRBV7-9 to TRBJ2-7; D possibly matches TRBD1 or TRBD2 (7 bases each). Germline V lookup: CDR1 SEHNR, CDR2 FQNEAQ (reference sequence). With 4 bases removed from V and 5 bases from J, the gap between germline ends came to 15 bases. This CDR3 has 14 residues. CDR3 nucleotide sequence: TGTGCCAGCAGCTCCGCAGGGGGGGGCGACGAGCAGTACTTC. It is translated as CASSSAGGGDEQYF.

Notes on this clonotype: The CDR3 does not close with the conserved phenylalanine or tryptophan, likely indicating a read error. The chain has TRBV6-1 and TRBJ2-1; D gene ambiguous. Per germline, CDR1 MNHNS and CDR2 SASEGT. There are 8 residues in the CDR3. V shed 6 bases and J shed 13 bases, with 4 bases lying between them. CDR3 in DNA: TGTGCCAGCAGCGAACAGTTCTTA. It yields the protein CASSEQFL.

This clonotype came up once. This sequence is one base from a far larger clone and is likely a read error. The CDR3, as DNA: TGTGCCACCAGTGACCCGACTACCGATGAAAATCATGAGCAGTTCTTC. Protein sequence: CATSDPTTDENHEQFF. The chain employs TRBV27 and TRBJ2-1; weak D call: TRBD2 (5 bases). Looked up from germline, CDR1 is MNHEY and CDR2 is SMNVEV (reference sequence). The CDR3 loop spans 16 amino acids.

This clonotype was picked up many times. CDR3 amino acids: CASRESPSGGFSYEQYF. Written as DNA, the CDR3 is TGTGCCAGCAGGGAATCCCCTAGCGGGGGCTTCTCCTACGAGCAGTACTTC. The chain uses TRBV6-1 and TRBJ2-7, with 10 bases fitting TRBD2. V lost 6 bases, J lost 0 bases, and 11 bases stayed unmatched. In germline, CDR1 is MNHNS, CDR2 SASEGT. The CDR3 length is 17 residues.

This clonotype was recorded at least ten times. The V gene is TRBV7-9, the J gene TRBJ2-7; a weak D match, TRBD2 (5 bases). Germline V CDR1 and CDR2: SEHNR, FQNEAQ (reference sequence). V lost 4 bases and J 1 base, leaving 17 bases between the germline ends. The CDR3 spans 16 residues. Written as DNA, the CDR3 is TGTGCCAGCAGCTCTGTGAGGGCTAGTAGTTCCTACGAGCAGTACTTC. It codes for CASSSVRASSSYEQYF.

CDR3 loop: CSASRFRNTEAFF. CDR3 nucleotide sequence: TGCAGTGCTTCGCGTTTTCGGAACACTGAAGCTTTCTTT. The chain has TRBV20-1 and TRBJ1-1; D is uncertain. The ends were cut back, 5 bases at V and 1 base at J, with 11 bases in the middle. CDR1 is DFQATT, CDR2 SNEGSKA, per germline (reference sequence). This CDR3 is 13 amino acids long.

This clonotype was detected ten times or more. This rearrangement joins TRBV5-6 to TRBJ2-7; the D is unclear. Deletions cut 0 bases from V and 9 bases from J, with 7 bases between. The CDR3 covers 11 residues. CDR1 and CDR2 (germline): SGHDT, YYEEEE. Here the CDR3 DNA reads TGTGCCAGCAGCTTGGGTGGCGGGCAGTACTTC. Residues: CASSLGGGQYF.